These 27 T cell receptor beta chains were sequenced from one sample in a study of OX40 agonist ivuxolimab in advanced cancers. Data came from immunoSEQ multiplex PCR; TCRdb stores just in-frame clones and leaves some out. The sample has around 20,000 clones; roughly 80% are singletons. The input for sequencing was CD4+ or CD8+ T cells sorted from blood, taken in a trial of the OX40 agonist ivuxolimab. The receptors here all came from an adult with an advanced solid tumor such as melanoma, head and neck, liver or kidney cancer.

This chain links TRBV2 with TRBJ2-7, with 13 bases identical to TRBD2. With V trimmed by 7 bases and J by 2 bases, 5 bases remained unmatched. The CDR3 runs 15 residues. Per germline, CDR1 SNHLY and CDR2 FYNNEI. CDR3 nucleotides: TGTGCCAGCACCGGCGGGACTAGCGGGGCCTACGAGCAGTACTTC. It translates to CASTGGTSGAYEQYF.

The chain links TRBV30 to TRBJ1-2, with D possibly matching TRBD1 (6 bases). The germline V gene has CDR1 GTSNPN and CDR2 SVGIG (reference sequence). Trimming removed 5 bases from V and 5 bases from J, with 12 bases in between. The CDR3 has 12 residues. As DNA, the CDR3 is TGTGCCTGGGGGGGCCCATCTTATGGCTACACCTTC. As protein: CAWGGPSYGYTF.

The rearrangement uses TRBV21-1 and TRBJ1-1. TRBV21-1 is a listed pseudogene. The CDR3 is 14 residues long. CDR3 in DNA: TGTGCCAGCAAACGGGAAGTAAAGGGGCTGCTTGCTTTCTTT. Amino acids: CASKREVKGLLAFF.

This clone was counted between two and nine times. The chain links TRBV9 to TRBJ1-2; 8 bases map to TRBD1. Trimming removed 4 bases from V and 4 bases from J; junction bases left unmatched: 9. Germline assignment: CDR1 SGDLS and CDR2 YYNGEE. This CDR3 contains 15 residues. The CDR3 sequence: CASSPGNRGIYGYTF. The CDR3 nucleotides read TGTGCCAGCAGCCCGGGTAACAGGGGGATCTATGGCTACACCTTC.

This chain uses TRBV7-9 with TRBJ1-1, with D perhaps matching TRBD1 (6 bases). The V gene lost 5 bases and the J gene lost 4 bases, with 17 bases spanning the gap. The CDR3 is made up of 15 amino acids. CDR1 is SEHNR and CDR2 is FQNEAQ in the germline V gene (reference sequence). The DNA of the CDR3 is TGTGCCAGCAGCCCCCCCCGGGACACTTCCACTGAAGCTTTCTTT. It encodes CASSPPRDTSTEAFF.

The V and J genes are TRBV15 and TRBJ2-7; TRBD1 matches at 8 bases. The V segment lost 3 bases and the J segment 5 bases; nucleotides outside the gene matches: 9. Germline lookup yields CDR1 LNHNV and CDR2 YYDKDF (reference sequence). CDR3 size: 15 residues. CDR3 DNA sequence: TGTGCCACCAGCAGCGCTCACACAGGGGGAAACGAGCAGTACTTC. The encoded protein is CATSSAHTGGNEQYF.

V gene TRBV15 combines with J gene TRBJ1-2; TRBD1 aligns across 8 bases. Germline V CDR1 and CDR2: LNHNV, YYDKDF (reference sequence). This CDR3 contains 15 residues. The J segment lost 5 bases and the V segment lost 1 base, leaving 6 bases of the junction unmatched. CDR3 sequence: CATSRGGQGFYGYTF. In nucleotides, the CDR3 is TGTGCCACCAGCAGAGGCGGACAGGGTTTTTATGGCTACACCTTC.

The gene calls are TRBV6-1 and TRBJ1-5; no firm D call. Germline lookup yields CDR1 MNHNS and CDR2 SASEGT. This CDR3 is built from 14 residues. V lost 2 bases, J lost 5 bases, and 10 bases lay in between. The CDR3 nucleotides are TGTGCCAGCAGTGAAAGGCAGGCTTATCAGCCCCAGCATTTT. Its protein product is CASSERQAYQPQHF.

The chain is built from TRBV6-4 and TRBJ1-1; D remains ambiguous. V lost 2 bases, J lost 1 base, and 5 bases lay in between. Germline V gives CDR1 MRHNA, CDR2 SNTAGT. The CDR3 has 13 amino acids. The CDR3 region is CASSDGRNTEAFF. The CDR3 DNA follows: TGTGCCAGCAGTGACGGTAGGAACACTGAAGCTTTCTTT.

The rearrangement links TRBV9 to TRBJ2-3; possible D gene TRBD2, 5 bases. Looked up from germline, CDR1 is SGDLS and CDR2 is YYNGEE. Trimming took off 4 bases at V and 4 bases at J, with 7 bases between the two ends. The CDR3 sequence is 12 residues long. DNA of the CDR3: TGTGCCAGCAGCACACTAGCAGATACGCAGTATTTT. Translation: CASSTLADTQYF.

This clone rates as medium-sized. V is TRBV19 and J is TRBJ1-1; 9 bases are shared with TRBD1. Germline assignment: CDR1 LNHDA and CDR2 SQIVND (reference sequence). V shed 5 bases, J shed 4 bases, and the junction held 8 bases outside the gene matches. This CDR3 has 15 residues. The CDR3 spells CASSELQGASTEAFF. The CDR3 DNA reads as TGTGCCAGTAGTGAACTACAGGGGGCGAGCACTGAAGCTTTCTTT.

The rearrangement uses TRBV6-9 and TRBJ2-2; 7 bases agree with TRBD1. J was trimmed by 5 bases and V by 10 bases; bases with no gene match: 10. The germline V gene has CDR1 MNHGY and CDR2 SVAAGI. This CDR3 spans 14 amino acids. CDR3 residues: CAIRPGTETGELFF. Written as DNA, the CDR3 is TGTGCCATACGCCCCGGGACAGAGACCGGGGAGCTGTTTTTT.

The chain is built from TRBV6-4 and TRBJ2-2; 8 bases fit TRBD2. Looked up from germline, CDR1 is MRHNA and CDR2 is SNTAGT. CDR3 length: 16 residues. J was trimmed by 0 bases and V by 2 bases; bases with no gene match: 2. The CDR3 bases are TGTGCCAGCAGTGACCAAGCGGGAGCGAACACCGGGGAGCTGTTTTTT. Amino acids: CASSDQAGANTGELFF.

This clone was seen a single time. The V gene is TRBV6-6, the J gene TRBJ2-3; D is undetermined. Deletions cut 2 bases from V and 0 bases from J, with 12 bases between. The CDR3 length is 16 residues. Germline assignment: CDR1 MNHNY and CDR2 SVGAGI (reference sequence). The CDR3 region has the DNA TGTGCCAGCAGTTACGACGTGAGGTCTAGCACAGATACGCAGTATTTT. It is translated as CASSYDVRSSTDTQYF.

CDR3 amino acids: CASKPDTQFYGYTF. The CDR3 nucleotides read TGTGCCAGCAAGCCGGACACACAATTCTATGGCTACACCTTC. The chain couples TRBV7-9 to TRBJ1-2; possible D gene TRBD1, 5 bases. Germline-derived CDR1 and CDR2 are SEHNR and FQNEAQ (reference sequence). V lost 7 bases and J 4 bases, leaving 16 bases between the germline ends. The CDR3 spans 14 residues. Together with reference TRBV7-9 and TRBJ1-2, the CDR3 gives the full variable domain: DTGVSQNPRHKITKRGQNVTFRCDPISEHNRLYWYRQTLGQGPEFLTYFQNEAQLEKSRLLSDRFSAERPKGSFSTLEIQRTEQGDSAMYLCASKPDTQFYGYTFGSGTRLTVV.

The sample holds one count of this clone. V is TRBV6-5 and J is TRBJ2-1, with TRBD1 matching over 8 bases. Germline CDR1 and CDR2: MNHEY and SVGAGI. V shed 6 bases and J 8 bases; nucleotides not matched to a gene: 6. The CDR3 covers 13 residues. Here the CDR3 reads CASRIGQGDEQFF. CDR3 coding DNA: TGTGCCAGCAGAATCGGACAGGGTGATGAGCAGTTCTTC.

The DNA of the CDR3 is TGCGCCAGCAGCTTCTTAGGGGTTGGCGGCTACACCTTC. It codes for CASSFLGVGGYTF. The chain combines TRBV5-1 with TRBJ1-2; possible D gene TRBD1, 5 bases. The CDR3 runs 13 residues. Germline values: CDR1 SGHRS, CDR2 YFSETQ. Deletions cut 2 bases from V and 8 bases from J, with 13 bases between.

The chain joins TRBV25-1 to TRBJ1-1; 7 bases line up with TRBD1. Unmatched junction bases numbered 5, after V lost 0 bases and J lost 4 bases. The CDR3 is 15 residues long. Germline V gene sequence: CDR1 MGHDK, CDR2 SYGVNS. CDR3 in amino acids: CASSEYETGTTEAFF. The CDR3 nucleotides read TGTGCCAGCAGTGAATATGAGACAGGGACCACTGAAGCTTTCTTT. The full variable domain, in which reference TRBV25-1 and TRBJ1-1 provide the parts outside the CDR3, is EADIYQTPRYLVIGTGKKITLECSQTMGHDKMYWYQQDPGMELHLIHYSYGVNSTEKGDLSSESTVSRIRTEHFPLTLESARPSHTSQYLCASSEYETGTTEAFFGQGTRLTVV.

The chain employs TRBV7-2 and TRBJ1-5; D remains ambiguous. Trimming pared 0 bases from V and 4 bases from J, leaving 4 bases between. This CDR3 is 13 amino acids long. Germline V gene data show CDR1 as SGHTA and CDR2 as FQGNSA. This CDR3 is CASSLARNQPQHF. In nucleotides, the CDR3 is TGTGCCAGCAGCTTAGCGCGGAATCAGCCCCAGCATTTT.

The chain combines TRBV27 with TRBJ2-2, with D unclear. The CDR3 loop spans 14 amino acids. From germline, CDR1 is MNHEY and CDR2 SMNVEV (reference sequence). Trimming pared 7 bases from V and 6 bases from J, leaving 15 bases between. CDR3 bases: TGTGCCAGCAAGCCGTTCGTTCCGGCCGGGGAGCTGTTTTTT. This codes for CASKPFVPAGELFF.

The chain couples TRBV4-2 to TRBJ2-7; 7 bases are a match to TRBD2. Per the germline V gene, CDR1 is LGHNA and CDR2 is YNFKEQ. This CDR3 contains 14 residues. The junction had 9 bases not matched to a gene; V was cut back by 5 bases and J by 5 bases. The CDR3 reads CASSLNSGYDEQYF. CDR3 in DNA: TGTGCCAGCAGCTTAAATAGCGGGTATGACGAGCAGTACTTC.

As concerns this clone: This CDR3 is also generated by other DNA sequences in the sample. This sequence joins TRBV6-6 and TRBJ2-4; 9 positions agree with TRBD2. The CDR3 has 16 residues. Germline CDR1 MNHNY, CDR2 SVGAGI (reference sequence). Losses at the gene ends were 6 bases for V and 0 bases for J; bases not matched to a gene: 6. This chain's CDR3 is CASRLAGGLAKNIQYF. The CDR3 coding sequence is TGTGCCAGCAGGCTTGCGGGAGGGCTAGCCAAAAACATTCAGTACTTC.

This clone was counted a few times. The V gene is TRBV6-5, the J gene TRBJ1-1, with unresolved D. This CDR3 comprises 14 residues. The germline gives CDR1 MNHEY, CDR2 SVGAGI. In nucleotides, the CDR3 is TGTGGTTCCAAAGATGGGCGGCCCAACACTGAAGCTTTCTTT. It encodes CGSKDGRPNTEAFF.

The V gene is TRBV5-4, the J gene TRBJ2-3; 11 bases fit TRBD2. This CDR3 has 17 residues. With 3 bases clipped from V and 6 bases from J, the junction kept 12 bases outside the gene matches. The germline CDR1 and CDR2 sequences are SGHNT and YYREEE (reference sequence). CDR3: CASSSGQTSGNSDTQYF. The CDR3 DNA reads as TGTGCCAGCAGCTCGGGTCAGACTAGCGGGAATTCTGATACGCAGTATTTT.

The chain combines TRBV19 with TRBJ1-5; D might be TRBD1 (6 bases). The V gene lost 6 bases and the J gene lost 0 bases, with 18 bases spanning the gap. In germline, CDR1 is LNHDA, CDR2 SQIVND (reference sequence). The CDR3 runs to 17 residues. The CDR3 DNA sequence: TGTGCCAGTAGAGGACAGTTTAAGGCTGATAGCAATCAGCCCCAGCATTTT. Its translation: CASRGQFKADSNQPQHF.

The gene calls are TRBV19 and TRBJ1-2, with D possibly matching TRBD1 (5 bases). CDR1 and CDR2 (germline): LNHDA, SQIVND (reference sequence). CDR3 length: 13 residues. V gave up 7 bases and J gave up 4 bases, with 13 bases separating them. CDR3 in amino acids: CASTSAGFYGYTF. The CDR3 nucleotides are TGTGCCAGTACCTCAGCAGGGTTCTATGGCTACACCTTC.

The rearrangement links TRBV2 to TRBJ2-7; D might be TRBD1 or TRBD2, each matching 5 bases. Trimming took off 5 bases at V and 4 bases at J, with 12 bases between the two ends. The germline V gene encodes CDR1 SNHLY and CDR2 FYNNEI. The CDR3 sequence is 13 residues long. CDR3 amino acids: CASSPGTPYEQYF. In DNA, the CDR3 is TGTGCCAGCAGTCCCGGGACCCCTTACGAGCAGTACTTC.